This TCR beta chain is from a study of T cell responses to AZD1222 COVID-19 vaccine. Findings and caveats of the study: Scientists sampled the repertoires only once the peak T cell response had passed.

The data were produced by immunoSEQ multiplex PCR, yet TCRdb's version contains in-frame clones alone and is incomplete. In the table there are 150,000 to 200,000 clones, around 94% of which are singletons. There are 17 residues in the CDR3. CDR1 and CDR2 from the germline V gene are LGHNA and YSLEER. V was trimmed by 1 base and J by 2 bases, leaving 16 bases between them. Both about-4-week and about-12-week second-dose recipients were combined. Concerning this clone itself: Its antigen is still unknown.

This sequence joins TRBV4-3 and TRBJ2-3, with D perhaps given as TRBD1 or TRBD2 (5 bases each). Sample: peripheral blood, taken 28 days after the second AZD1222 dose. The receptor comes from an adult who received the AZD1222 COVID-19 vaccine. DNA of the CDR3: TGCGCCAGCAGCCAAGCCCCTGGGGGAGCTCTCACAGATACGCAGTATTTT. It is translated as CASSQAPGGALTDTQYF.